This T cell receptor (beta chain) was observed in a study of cytomegalovirus exposure and HLA in healthy donors. Germline CDR1 reads MNHEY; CDR2 reads SVGAGI. Trimming shortened V by 2 bases and J by 9 bases, and 5 bases separated the two germline ends. This CDR3 comprises 11 residues. Primers: 60 Vbeta forward and 13 Jbeta reverse. The assay was immunoSEQ multiplex PCR, and TCRdb's table has in-frame clones only and misses some. The table lists around 78,000 clones, approximately 84% of them singletons. This chain links TRBV6-5 with TRBJ2-1; D is ambiguous. Input material: PBMCs. This receptor was obtained from a woman in her fifties or sixties in good health and CMV-seronegative. CDR3 sequence reads: CASSYGGEQFF. The CDR3, as DNA: TGTGCCAGCAGTTACGGCGGTGAGCAGTTCTTC.